A single sample gave rise to the 23 T cell receptor beta chains below, sequenced in a study of control samples from healthy donors and cancer patients. Here immunoSEQ multiplex PCR was the method, and the copy in TCRdb shows in-frame clones only, minus some. The sample contains over 150,000 clones, around 94% of which appear only once. The specimen sequenced was blood. These receptors were taken from a woman younger than 35 in good health.

CDR3 residues: CASRTDNQPQHF. CDR3 in DNA: TGTGCCAGCCGGACAGACAATCAGCCCCAGCATTTT. The chain employs TRBV10-3 and TRBJ1-5; D is possibly TRBD1 (6 bases). The CDR3 has 12 amino acids. Trimming stripped 10 bases from V and 3 bases from J, with 10 bases between. CDR1 is ENHRY and CDR2 is SYGVKD in the germline V gene.

This clone was observed a single time. The sample contains more than one DNA sequence encoding this CDR3. The chain has TRBV19 and TRBJ1-1; D unresolved. Germline V gives CDR1 LNHDA, CDR2 SQIVND (reference sequence). This CDR3 comprises 14 residues. V dropped 1 base and J dropped 1 base, with 7 bases sitting between them. Here the CDR3 DNA reads TGTGCCAGTAGTATAGGACGGGAGAACACTGAAGCTTTCTTT. Translated: CASSIGRENTEAFF.

The CDR3 spells CASSPDRLNTEAFF. For the CDR3, the DNA is TGTGCCAGCAGTCCCGACCGACTGAACACTGAAGCTTTCTTT. The genes are TRBV28 and TRBJ1-1, with D unresolved. Trimming cost V 5 bases and J 0 bases, with 10 bases left between them. The CDR3 runs to 14 residues. The germline CDR1 and CDR2 sequences are MDHEN and SYDVKM.

The chain recombines TRBV19 with TRBJ1-2; D remains ambiguous. This CDR3 has 15 amino acids. Germline V gene data show CDR1 as LNHDA and CDR2 as SQIVND (reference sequence). The V end lost 3 bases, the J end lost 3 bases, and 14 bases lay between the germline ends. The DNA for the CDR3 is TGTGCCAGTAGTATTTCCCCACGACCCCACTATGGCTACACCTTC. Translation: CASSISPRPHYGYTF.

The chain joins TRBV7-2 to TRBJ1-5; maybe TRBD1 (5 bases). The CDR3 is 17 amino acids. V was trimmed by 1 base and J by 9 bases, leaving 22 bases between them. CDR1 is SGHTA, CDR2 FQGNSA, per germline. CDR3 loop: CASSLDSTAELKGPQHF. CDR3 nucleotides: TGTGCCAGCAGCTTAGATTCGACAGCCGAGCTAAAAGGGCCCCAGCATTTT.

This clone came up a few times. The chain links TRBV12-3 or TRBV12-4 to TRBJ1-6; D is ambiguous. The CDR3 loop spans 12 amino acids. Trimming took off 3 bases at V and 14 bases at J, with 11 bases between the two ends. The CDR3 protein is CASSLVLTSLHF. The CDR3, as DNA: TGTGCCAGCAGTTTGGTCCTAACATCCCTCCACTTT.

This chain joins TRBV9 and TRBJ2-5; no firm D call. The CDR3 consists of 13 residues. The germline V gene encodes CDR1 SGDLS and CDR2 YYNGEE. Trimming left V 2 bases short and J 4 bases short, with 9 bases between. CDR3 bases: TGTGCCAGCAGCGTTAGGCAGGTAGAGACCCAGTACTTC. It specifies CASSVRQVETQYF.

This chain connects TRBV24-1 to TRBJ2-3, with D possibly TRBD1 on 5 matching bases. The CDR3 sequence is 16 residues long. The germline V gene encodes CDR1 KGHDR and CDR2 SFDVKD. The ends were cut back, 4 bases at V and 4 bases at J, with 17 bases in the middle. The CDR3 spells CATSDSGLGDPDTQYF. Here the CDR3 DNA reads TGTGCCACCAGTGACTCAGGGTTGGGTGACCCAGATACGCAGTATTTT.

V is TRBV19 and J is TRBJ1-4; D uncertain. Between the trimmed V and J ends, which lost 8 bases and 0 bases, there was a span of 22 bases. The CDR3 length is 18 residues. Germline V gives CDR1 LNHDA, CDR2 SQIVND (reference sequence). The DNA of the CDR3 is TGTGCCAGTGCCGCATTTGGGCAGAACAGAGCAACTAATGAAAAACTGTTTTTT. It specifies CASAAFGQNRATNEKLFF. The full variable domain, completed using reference TRBV19 and TRBJ1-4, is DGGITQSPKYLFRKEGQNVTLSCEQNLNHDAMYWYRQDPGQGLRLIYYSQIVNDFQKGDIAEGYSVSREKKESFPLTVTSAQKNPTAFYLCASAAFGQNRATNEKLFFGSGTQLSVL.

The rearrangement uses TRBV4-2 and TRBJ1-1, with a possible D match to TRBD1 (5 bases). The germline V and J ends were trimmed by 6 bases and 6 bases, with 23 bases remaining between them. CDR1 and CDR2 (germline): LGHNA, YNFKEQ. The CDR3 is 16 amino acids. The CDR3 protein is CASSRNQGIKSAEAFF. The CDR3 nucleotides read TGTGCCAGCAGTCGTAACCAGGGTATTAAGAGCGCTGAAGCTTTCTTT.

The V gene is TRBV6-6, the J gene TRBJ1-2; TRBD1 might be the D (6 bases). The CDR3 sequence is 16 residues long. CDR1 is MNHNY, CDR2 SVGAGI, per germline (reference sequence). V dropped 4 bases and J dropped 2 bases, with 17 bases sitting between them. The CDR3: CASSSYRVDRNYGYTF. The CDR3 DNA reads as TGTGCCAGCAGTTCCTACCGCGTAGACAGGAACTATGGCTACACCTTC.

The genes are TRBV5-5 and TRBJ1-1; 7 nucleotides align to TRBD1. With V trimmed by 4 bases and J by 0 bases, 15 bases remained unmatched. The CDR3 has 18 residues. The germline V gene has CDR1 SGHKS and CDR2 YYEKEE (reference sequence). CDR3 loop: CASSPHGAGGLMNTEAFF. In DNA form, the CDR3 reads TGTGCCAGCAGCCCGCACGGGGCAGGGGGACTCATGAACACTGAAGCTTTCTTT.

Worth noting for this clone: The CDR3 end shows no conserved phenylalanine or tryptophan, and so a read error is likely. The V and J genes are TRBV11-2 and TRBJ1-2, with D perhaps matching TRBD1 (5 bases). The germline V gene has CDR1 SGHAT and CDR2 FQNNGV. Trimming pared 5 bases from V and 5 bases from J, leaving 12 bases between. The CDR3 sequence is 13 residues long. CDR3 nucleotides: TGTGCCAGCAGCACCGTGACAGCTTATGGCTACACCCTC. Its translation is CASSTVTAYGYTL.

This sequence joins TRBV2 and TRBJ2-7; the D gene is possibly TRBD2 (5 bases). V was cut by 4 bases and J by 12 bases, with 13 bases left in between. CDR3 length: 11 amino acids. CDR1 and CDR2 from the germline V gene are SNHLY and FYNNEI. The CDR3 is CASSGEGARYF. In DNA, the CDR3 is TGTGCCAGCAGTGGAGAGGGAGCGAGGTACTTC.

V is TRBV27 and J is TRBJ1-2; D perhaps matches TRBD1 (5 bases). Germline loops: CDR1 MNHEY, CDR2 SMNVEV (reference sequence). The CDR3 has 13 residues. The ends were cut back, 3 bases at V and 8 bases at J, with 13 bases in the middle. Here the CDR3 DNA reads TGTGCCAGCAGTTTCGGGCAGGGTGACGGCTACACCTTC. This codes for CASSFGQGDGYTF.

This clone is a singleton in its sample. The chain carries TRBV5-1 and TRBJ1-1; maybe TRBD1 (6 bases). Per the germline V gene, CDR1 is SGHRS and CDR2 is YFSETQ. Trimming removed 4 bases from V and 6 bases from J, with 16 bases in between. The CDR3 covers 14 residues. This CDR3 is CASSKGEQGSEAFF. The CDR3 coding sequence is TGCGCCAGCAGCAAAGGGGAACAGGGATCTGAAGCTTTCTTT.

The chain carries TRBV3-1 (or the pseudogene TRBV3-2) and TRBJ2-7; D perhaps matches TRBD1 (8 bases). CDR1 is LGHDT and CDR2 is YNNKEL in the germline V gene (reference sequence). Trimming cost V 4 bases and J 7 bases, with 14 bases left between them. The CDR3 is made up of 13 amino acids. DNA for the CDR3: TGTGCCAGCAGCCTACAGGGGGGGGGAGAGCAGTACTTC. Translated: CASSLQGGGEQYF.

This chain joins TRBV14 and TRBJ2-5; D is unresolved. CDR1 and CDR2 from the germline V gene are SGHDN and FVKESK. V lost 5 bases, J lost 7 bases, and 17 bases lay in between. The CDR3 totals 14 residues. In DNA, the CDR3 is TGTGCCAGCAGCGTCCCCTCCCGGGCCGGGACCCAGTACTTC. Its protein product is CASSVPSRAGTQYF.

The V gene is TRBV28, the J gene TRBJ1-6; D is undetermined. Germline assignment: CDR1 MDHEN and CDR2 SYDVKM. This CDR3 is built from 15 residues. The V and J ends lost 3 bases and 0 bases respectively, with 6 bases between them. The CDR3 is CASSFTSSYNSPLHF. The CDR3 bases are TGTGCCAGCAGTTTCACCAGCTCCTATAATTCACCCCTCCACTTT.

This clone was recorded once. The J gene is TRBJ1-3, the V gene TRBV6-6; TRBD1 matches at 7 bases. CDR1 is MNHNY, CDR2 SVGAGI, per germline (reference sequence). V lost 7 bases, J lost 7 bases, and 7 bases stayed unmatched. This CDR3 has 13 amino acids. For the CDR3, the DNA is TGTGCCAGCATCTCAGGGGGAAGGAACACCATATATTTT. It encodes CASISGGRNTIYF.

The rearrangement links TRBV4-2 to TRBJ2-5; 14 nucleotides match TRBD2. V was clipped by 4 bases and J by 13 bases; unmatched bases: 5. Germline CDR1 and CDR2: LGHNA and YNFKEQ. This CDR3 contains 13 residues. CDR3 bases: TGTGCCAGCAGCCCGGGACTAGCGGGAGAACGGTACTTC. It codes for CASSPGLAGERYF.

This sequence joins TRBV5-6 and TRBJ1-6, with 9 bases matching TRBD1. CDR1 and CDR2 (germline): SGHDT, YYEEEE. This CDR3 spans 14 amino acids. V was clipped by 4 bases and J by 7 bases; unmatched bases: 3. This CDR3 is CASSAGTGNSPLHF. The DNA for the CDR3 is TGTGCCAGCAGCGCGGGGACAGGGAATTCACCCCTCCACTTT.

V is TRBV19 and J is TRBJ1-3, with a weak D call TRBD1 (6 bases). The CDR3 totals 13 residues. Trimming took 11 bases from V and 2 from J, leaving 13 bases between them. Germline assignment: CDR1 LNHDA and CDR2 SQIVND (reference sequence). In DNA, the CDR3 is TGTGCCGGCGGTACAGGGACTGGAAACACCATATATTTT. This translates into CAGGTGTGNTIYF.